This T cell receptor beta chain was captured in a study of blood T cells in healthy people across ages (dated by TCRdb to the mid-2010s). Regarding the research as a whole: In model experiments, roughly one uniquely barcoded TCR beta cDNA molecule per two T cells was captured by template switching. The study analyzed two additional independent replicas of 1 million unique cDNA reads from the same blood draw for two donors, one aged 18 to 30 and one aged 80 or older. To avoid experimental bias, donors of different ages were spread randomly across the sequencing lanes. The donors were split into four age groups: young (average approximately 16 years), middle-aged (more than 35), aged (around 67) and long-lived (under 85). Age-related changes in TCR beta repertoire diversity were measured in the study by deep sequencing normalized with unique cDNA molecular identifiers. The paper's findings and limits, for the study overall: Compared with the aged group, the long-lived group had more naive CD4+ T cells, fewer expanded clones and increased TCR diversity, a pattern suggesting age selection. Estimates of total diversity based on one million sequenced T cells were considered lower bounds and underestimates. The percentage of naive T cells measured by flow cytometry correlated strongly with observed TCR beta diversity. Since profiling was done on bulk unsorted PBMCs, naive and antigen-experienced compartments could not be conclusively compared. Donor CMV infection status was unknown, potentially confounding age-related changes in expanded clonotypes. As age increased, observed TCR beta diversity per million T cells dropped in a roughly linear way, and a significant reduction was already evident by age around 41.

The approximately 39 donors, aged about 6 to 100 years, were systemically healthy Caucasian individuals from Russia. About 10 milliliters of peripheral blood were collected from each donor into EDTA-treated Vacutainer tubes. Ficoll-Paque density-gradient centrifugation was used to isolate PBMCs, with at least 6.5 million obtained per sample. Total RNA was extracted from PBMCs with Trizol reagent, with at least 6 micrograms obtained per sample. Naive CD45RAhigh/CD27high T cell percentages were measured by flow cytometry on a PBMC aliquot from every donor. In the case of this clonotype: What this receptor recognizes is not known. No base quality information exists; no much larger clone differs at one position.

Library generation was performed with 5' RACE. Sequenced on an Illumina HiSeq 2500. A second PCR of roughly 6 to 11 cycles was run with a J-beta primer mix and a sample-barcoded 5' primer. A template-switch 5' adaptor carrying 12 random nucleotides introduced a unique molecular identifier onto each TCR beta cDNA molecule. Each sample yielded at least 2.5 million CDR3-containing paired-end reads. First-strand cDNA synthesis was performed from all RNA using the Mint cDNA synthesis kit, with priming by a TRBC-specific oligonucleotide. All cDNA was treated with uracil-DNA glycosylase and then went through a first 18-cycle PCR with the universal primers M1SS and BC2_uni_R. From the authors' description of their analysis: For normalization, 1 million high-quality reads, each with a distinct molecular identifier, were randomly selected from each sample. Reads sharing molecular identifiers were discarded rather than binned into consensus sequences. MiTCR, set to a Q25 quality threshold and the strictest error-elimination algorithm, was used for CDR3 identification, clonotype clustering and error correction. A nonparametric unseen species model with Euler transformation was used to estimate a lower bound on total TCR beta diversity. The public reads were run again by TCRdb, first through fastp at Q25 and then through MiXCR, and only productive beta chains were kept. Every CDR3 protein is listed once, alongside the most common genes and DNA of its rows. In this record, the V and J calls reflect TCRdb's handling and not the investigators' own analysis. The sample yields 600,000 or so distinct CDR3 sequences; 25% to 30% were counted once. Approximately 14% of the sample belongs to the ten largest clones.

Counted from cysteine to phenylalanine, this CDR3 has 15 amino acids. Here the CDR3 DNA is all that survives: 45 bases in frame from base 1. CDR1 and CDR2 (DFQATT, SNEGSKA) derive from the germline V gene (reference sequence). V loses 1 base of germline sequence and J loses 4 bases, and the interval between the two ends is 17 bases. The source material was blood. The TCR originated in a woman over 75 in good health. Rearrangement joined TRBV20-1 to TRBJ2-7; the D segment could be TRBD2, given 6 matching bases. The CDR3 protein is CSARVWEAGEYEQYF. The sequenced DNA: TGCAGTGCTAGAGTCTGGGAGGCAGGAGAATACGAGCAGTACTTC.